This entry lists 3 T cell receptor beta chains sequenced from one sample in a study of shared clonotypes between healthy human individuals. Produced via immunoSEQ multiplex PCR; TCRdb's table is partial and in-frame only. Altogether more than 500,000 clones are present, 85% to 95% being singletons, with the ten largest covering 0.11%. Positively selected for CCR7, the CD45RO-negative cells used as naive CD8 cells excluded terminally differentiated effector memory CD45RA+ cells. Input material: naive CD8+ T cells sorted from blood. The receptor set was obtained from a woman aged 25 to 45 in good health.

J is TRBJ2-3 and V is TRBV5-6; D gene ambiguous. Germline CDR1 reads SGHDT; CDR2 reads YYEEEE. CDR3 size: 15 residues. Trimming cost V 0 bases and J 2 bases, with 10 bases left between them. The CDR3 nucleotides are TGTGCCAGCAGCTTGGAGGGATCTCACACAGATACGCAGTATTTT. Translation gives CASSLEGSHTDTQYF.

In DNA, the CDR3 is TGTGCCAGCGTCCCTCAGACAGGAGGCTACGAGCAGTACTTC. Translation: CASVPQTGGYEQYF. The chain joins TRBV28 to TRBJ2-7; D is possibly TRBD1 (6 bases). Germline V gives CDR1 MDHEN, CDR2 SYDVKM. The ends were cut back, 8 bases at V and 3 bases at J, with 17 bases in the middle. The CDR3 has 14 residues.

DNA of the CDR3: TGTGCCAGCAGCTCGACTGAGACAAACACCGGGGAGCTGTTTTTT. Residues: CASSSTETNTGELFF. The chain combines TRBV13 with TRBJ2-2; D is unclear. The germline V gene has CDR1 PRHDT and CDR2 FYEKMQ (reference sequence). This CDR3 has 15 residues. Trimming removed 4 bases from V and 2 bases from J, with 11 bases in between.